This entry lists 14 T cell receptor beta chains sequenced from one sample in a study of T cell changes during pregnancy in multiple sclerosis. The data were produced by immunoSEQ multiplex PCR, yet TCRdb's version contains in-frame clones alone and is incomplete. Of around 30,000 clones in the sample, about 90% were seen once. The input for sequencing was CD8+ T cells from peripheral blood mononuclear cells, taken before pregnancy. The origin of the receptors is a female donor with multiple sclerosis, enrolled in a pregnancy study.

CDR3 coding DNA: TGCGCCAGCAGCCAAGATCTAGGCAACACTGAAGCTTTCTTT. Translation: CASSQDLGNTEAFF. The chain has TRBV4-3 and TRBJ1-1; no reliable D call. Germline assignment: CDR1 LGHNA and CDR2 YSLEER. CDR3 length: 14 amino acids. V dropped 0 bases and J dropped 2 bases, with 7 bases sitting between them.

The DNA for the CDR3 is TGCGCCAGCAGCCAAGTCCCCGGGGAGGATACGCAGTATTTT. This sequence encodes CASSQVPGEDTQYF. The rearrangement joins TRBV4-1 to TRBJ2-3; tentative D call: TRBD2 (5 bases). Trimming stripped 1 base from V and 6 bases from J, with 11 bases between. Looked up from germline, CDR1 is MGHRA and CDR2 is YSYEKL. CDR3 length equals 14 residues.

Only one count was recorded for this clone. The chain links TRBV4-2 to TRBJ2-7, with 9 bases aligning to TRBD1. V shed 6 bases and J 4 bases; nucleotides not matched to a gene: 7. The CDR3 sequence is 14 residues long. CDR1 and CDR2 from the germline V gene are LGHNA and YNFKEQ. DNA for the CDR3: TGTGCCAGCAGTCCCGGGACAGGGACATACGAGCAGTACTTC. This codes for CASSPGTGTYEQYF.

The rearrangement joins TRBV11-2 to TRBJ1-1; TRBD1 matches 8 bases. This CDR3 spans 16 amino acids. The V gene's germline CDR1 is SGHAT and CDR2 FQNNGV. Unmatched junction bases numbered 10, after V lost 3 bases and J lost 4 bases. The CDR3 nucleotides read TGTGCCAGCAGCTTGAACAGGGGGGAAATGGGCACTGAAGCTTTCTTT. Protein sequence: CASSLNRGEMGTEAFF.

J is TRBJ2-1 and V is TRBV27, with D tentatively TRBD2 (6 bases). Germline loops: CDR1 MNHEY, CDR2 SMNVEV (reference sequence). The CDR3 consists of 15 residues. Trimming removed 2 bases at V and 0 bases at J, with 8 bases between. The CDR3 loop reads CASSLRDSSYNEQFF. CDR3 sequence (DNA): TGTGCCAGCAGTTTACGGGACTCCTCCTACAATGAGCAGTTCTTC.

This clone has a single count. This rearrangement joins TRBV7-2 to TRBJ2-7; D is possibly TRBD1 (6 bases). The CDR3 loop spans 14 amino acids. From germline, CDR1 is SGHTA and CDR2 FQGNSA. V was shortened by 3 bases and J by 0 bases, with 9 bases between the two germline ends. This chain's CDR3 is CASSFIGGSYEQYF. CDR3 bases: TGTGCCAGCAGCTTTATAGGGGGCTCCTACGAGCAGTACTTC.

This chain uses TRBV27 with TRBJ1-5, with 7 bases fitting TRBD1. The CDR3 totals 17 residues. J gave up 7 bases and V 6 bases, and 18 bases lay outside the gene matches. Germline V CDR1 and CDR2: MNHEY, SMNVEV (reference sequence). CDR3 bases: TGTGCCAGCAGAGACTATGGACAGGCCGAATCGTGGCAGCCCCAGCATTTT. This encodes CASRDYGQAESWQPQHF.

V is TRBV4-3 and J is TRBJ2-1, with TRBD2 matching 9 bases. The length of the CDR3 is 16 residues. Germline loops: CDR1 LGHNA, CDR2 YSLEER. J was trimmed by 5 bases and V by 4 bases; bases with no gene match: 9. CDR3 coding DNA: TGCGCCAGCAGCCCTTACCCGGGACTAGCTAACAATGAGCAGTTCTTC. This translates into CASSPYPGLANNEQFF.

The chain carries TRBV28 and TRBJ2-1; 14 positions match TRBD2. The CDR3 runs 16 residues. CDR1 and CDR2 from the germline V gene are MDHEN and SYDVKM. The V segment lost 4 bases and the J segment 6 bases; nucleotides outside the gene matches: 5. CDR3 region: CASSSPGLAGVNEQFF. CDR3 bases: TGTGCCAGCAGTTCTCCGGGACTAGCGGGAGTCAATGAGCAGTTCTTC.

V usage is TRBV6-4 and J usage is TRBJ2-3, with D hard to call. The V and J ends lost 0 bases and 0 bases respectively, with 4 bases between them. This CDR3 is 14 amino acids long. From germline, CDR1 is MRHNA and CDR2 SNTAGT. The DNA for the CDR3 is TGTGCCAGCAGTGACTCGACTAGCACAGATACGCAGTATTTT. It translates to CASSDSTSTDTQYF.

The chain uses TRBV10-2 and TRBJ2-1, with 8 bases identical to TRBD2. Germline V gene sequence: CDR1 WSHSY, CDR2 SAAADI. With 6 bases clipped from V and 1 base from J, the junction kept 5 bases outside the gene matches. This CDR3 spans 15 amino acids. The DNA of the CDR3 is TGCGCCAGCAGCGCAAGCGGGAGTTCCTACAATGAGCAGTTCTTC. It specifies CASSASGSSYNEQFF.

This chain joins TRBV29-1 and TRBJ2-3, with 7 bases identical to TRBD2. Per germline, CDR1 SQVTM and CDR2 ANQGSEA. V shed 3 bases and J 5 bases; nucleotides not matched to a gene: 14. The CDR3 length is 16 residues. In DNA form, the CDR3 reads TGCAGCGTTGAGAGGGAGGGCAGATTTCTTGGAGATACGCAGTATTTT. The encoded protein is CSVEREGRFLGDTQYF.

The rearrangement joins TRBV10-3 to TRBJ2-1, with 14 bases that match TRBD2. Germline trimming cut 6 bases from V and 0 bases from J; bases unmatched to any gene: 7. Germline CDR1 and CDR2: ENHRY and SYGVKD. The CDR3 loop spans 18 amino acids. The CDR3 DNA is TGTGCCATCAGAGTGACTAGCGGGAGGGGGAGCTCCTACAATGAGCAGTTCTTC. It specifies CAIRVTSGRGSSYNEQFF.

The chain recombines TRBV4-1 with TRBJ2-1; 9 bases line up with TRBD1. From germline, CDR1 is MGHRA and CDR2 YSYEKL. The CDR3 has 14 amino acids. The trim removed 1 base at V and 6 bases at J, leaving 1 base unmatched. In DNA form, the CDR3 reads TGCGCCAGCAGCCAAGGGGGACAGGGCAATGAGCAGTTCTTC. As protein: CASSQGGQGNEQFF.